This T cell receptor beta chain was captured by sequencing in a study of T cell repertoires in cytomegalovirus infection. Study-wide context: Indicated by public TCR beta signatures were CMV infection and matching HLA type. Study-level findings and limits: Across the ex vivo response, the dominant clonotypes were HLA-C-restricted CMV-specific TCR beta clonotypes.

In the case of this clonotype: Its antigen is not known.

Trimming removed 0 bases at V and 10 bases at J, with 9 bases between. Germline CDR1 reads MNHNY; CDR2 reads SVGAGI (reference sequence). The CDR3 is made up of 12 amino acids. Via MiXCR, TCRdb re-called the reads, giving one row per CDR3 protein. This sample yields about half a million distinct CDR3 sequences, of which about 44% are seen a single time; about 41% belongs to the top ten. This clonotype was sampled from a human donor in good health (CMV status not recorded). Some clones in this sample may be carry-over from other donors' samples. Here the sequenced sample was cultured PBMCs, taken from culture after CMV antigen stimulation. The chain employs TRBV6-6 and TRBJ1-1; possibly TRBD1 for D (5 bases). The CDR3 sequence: CASSYSGETAFF. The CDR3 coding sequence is TGTGCCAGCAGTTACTCAGGGGAAACAGCTTTCTTT.